The 25 T cell receptor beta chains given below trace back to one sample, sequenced in a study of blood T cell repertoires in COVID-19 (dated by TCRdb to the early 2020s). The library was generated by the immunoSEQ multiplex PCR assay. This is the immuneACCESS table as TCRdb keeps it, with only in-frame sequences that have V and J called. A part of the clones is gone; compared with another copy, unresolved V genes explain less than half, and the rest is unexplained. This sample lists about 74,000 clones; 80% to 90% were detected once. Jointly, the top ten make up 36% of the sample. The source material was peripheral blood. These receptors were obtained from a man aged 70 or older with acute or convalescent COVID-19.

This clone has a count of ten or more. V gene TRBV12-3 or TRBV12-4 combines with J gene TRBJ1-1; D ambiguous. V lost 2 bases and J 7 bases, leaving 5 bases between the germline ends. This CDR3 is built from 11 residues. The CDR3 sequence: CASSLSVEAFF. For the CDR3, the DNA is TGTGCCAGCAGTTTATCGGTTGAAGCTTTCTTT.

For this clone: This sample includes further DNA sequences coding for the same CDR3. This chain connects TRBV24-1 to TRBJ2-1, with D tentatively TRBD1 (5 bases). The CDR3 totals 11 residues. V gave up 6 bases and J gave up 7 bases, with 6 bases separating them. Germline CDR1 and CDR2: KGHDR and SFDVKD. This chain's CDR3 is CATSRGNEQFF. The CDR3 coding sequence is TGTGCCACCAGTAGGGGAAATGAGCAGTTCTTC.

The J gene is TRBJ2-7, the V gene TRBV19; TRBD2 matches 9 bases. Trimming at V came to 5 bases and at J to 4 bases, leaving 3 bases not matched to a gene. This CDR3 has 13 residues. Germline V gene data show CDR1 as LNHDA and CDR2 as SQIVND (reference sequence). As DNA, the CDR3 is TGTGCCAGTAGTTTAGCGGGAGTGTACGAGCAGTACTTC. It is translated as CASSLAGVYEQYF.

This chain connects TRBV27 to TRBJ2-2, with D possibly being TRBD2 (6 bases). The germline CDR1 and CDR2 sequences are MNHEY and SMNVEV (reference sequence). This CDR3 has 14 amino acids. Trimming removed 3 bases at V and 6 bases at J, with 11 bases between. CDR3: CASSLGGRSGELFF. The DNA for the CDR3 is TGTGCCAGCAGTTTGGGGGGAAGGTCCGGGGAGCTGTTTTTT.

The gene calls are TRBV5-1 and TRBJ2-2; possibly TRBD1 for D (5 bases). Trimming shortened V by 1 base and J by 4 bases, and 11 bases separated the two germline ends. Looked up from germline, CDR1 is SGHRS and CDR2 is YFSETQ. CDR3 length: 15 residues. The CDR3 DNA sequence: TGCGCCAGCAGCTTGTTAGGGGCTGGCACCGGGGAGCTGTTTTTT. It yields the protein CASSLLGAGTGELFF.

Note on this clone: Sequence at one end of the junction differs from germline and may be a read error. V is TRBV2 and J is TRBJ2-2; TRBD2 agrees at 9 bases. The length of the CDR3 is 17 residues. Germline CDR1 is SNHLY and CDR2 is FYNNEI. The CDR3 nucleotides read TGTGCCAGCAGCCCCACGACTAGCGGTATGAACGCCGGGGAGCTGTTTTTT. Protein sequence: CASSPTTSGMNAGELFF.

The rearrangement links TRBV2 to TRBJ1-6, with D unresolved. V was cut by 4 bases and J by 6 bases, with 13 bases left in between. From germline, CDR1 is SNHLY and CDR2 FYNNEI. This CDR3 is built from 15 residues. Here the CDR3 reads CASSALGSGNSPLHF. CDR3 DNA: TGTGCCAGCAGTGCGTTGGGGAGCGGTAATTCACCCCTCCACTTT.

The V gene is TRBV4-3, the J gene TRBJ1-1; TRBD1 matches at 11 bases. In germline, CDR1 is LGHNA, CDR2 YSLEER. With V trimmed by 6 bases and J by 5 bases, 5 bases remained unmatched. The CDR3 has 14 residues. The CDR3 DNA reads TGCGCCAGCAGGGTGGGACAGGGGGGGACTGAAGCTTTCTTT. Protein: CASRVGQGGTEAFF.

This chain links TRBV6-6 with TRBJ1-1, with unresolved D. Per the germline V gene, CDR1 is MNHNY and CDR2 is SVGAGI (reference sequence). With 7 bases removed from V and 1 base from J, the gap between germline ends came to 10 bases. This CDR3 has 13 residues. This CDR3 reads CASTLSRNTEAFF. CDR3 in DNA: TGTGCCAGCACTCTGAGTAGGAACACTGAAGCTTTCTTT.

In this sample, this clone turned up a few times. The chain couples TRBV6-6 to TRBJ2-1; 7 nucleotides match TRBD2. The V gene's germline CDR1 is MNHNY and CDR2 SVGAGI (reference sequence). V lost 7 bases, J lost 8 bases, and 8 bases stayed unmatched. The CDR3 covers 13 residues. This chain's CDR3 is CASKGGSGHEQFF. The CDR3 coding sequence is TGTGCCAGCAAAGGCGGGAGCGGGCATGAGCAGTTCTTC.

This chain links TRBV27 with TRBJ2-7; 8 positions agree with TRBD2. Losses at the gene ends were 0 bases for V and 6 bases for J; bases not matched to a gene: 10. The CDR3 is 16 residues long. CDR1 and CDR2 (germline): MNHEY, SMNVEV (reference sequence). The DNA of the CDR3 is TGTGCCAGCAGTTTATCCACGGGGGGGGGCGGGTCCGAGCAGTACTTC. Amino acid sequence: CASSLSTGGGGSEQYF.

This sequence joins TRBV6-5 and TRBJ1-1; TRBD1 might be the D (5 bases). V was clipped by 6 bases and J by 3 bases, with 11 bases between them. The CDR3 covers 13 residues. Germline assignment: CDR1 MNHEY and CDR2 SVGAGI. CDR3 nucleotides: TGTGCCAGCAGGAAGCGGGGGGACACTGAAGCTTTCTTT. As protein: CASRKRGDTEAFF.

The chain has TRBV18 and TRBJ2-3; 8 bases fit TRBD1. V shed 2 bases and J 1 base; nucleotides not matched to a gene: 8. The CDR3 contains 17 residues. Germline assignment: CDR1 KGHSH and CDR2 LQKENI. CDR3 residues: CASSPLGQGQGTDTQYF. In DNA form, the CDR3 reads TGTGCCAGCTCACCATTAGGGCAGGGACAGGGCACAGATACGCAGTATTTT.

The chain is built from TRBV28 and TRBJ2-7, with 11 bases that match TRBD2. J was trimmed by 1 base and V by 5 bases; bases with no gene match: 4. Germline V gene lookup returns CDR1 MDHEN and CDR2 SYDVKM. This CDR3 spans 15 amino acids. In nucleotides, the CDR3 is TGTGCCAGCAGTAACAGACTAGCGGGATCCTACGAGCAGTACTTC. It codes for CASSNRLAGSYEQYF.

Comment on this clone: Different DNA sequences within this sample yield the same CDR3. The chain links TRBV7-9 to TRBJ2-2; no definite D call. The germline gives CDR1 SEHNR, CDR2 FQNEAQ (reference sequence). CDR3 length equals 11 residues. The V and J ends lost 2 bases and 9 bases respectively, with 4 bases between them. This CDR3 is CASSLSWELFF. CDR3 coding DNA: TGTGCCAGCAGCTTATCCTGGGAGCTGTTTTTT.

The rearrangement links TRBV4-1 to TRBJ1-4; 8 bases fit TRBD1. Unmatched junction bases numbered 5, after V lost 1 base and J lost 7 bases. This CDR3 region has 15 residues. CDR1 is MGHRA and CDR2 is YSYEKL in the germline V gene. This chain's CDR3 is CASSQGTGMGEKLFF. In DNA form, the CDR3 reads TGCGCCAGCAGCCAAGGGACAGGGATGGGTGAAAAACTGTTTTTT.

CDR3 DNA sequence: TGTGCCACCAGTGATTCTGGCCGGGAGCGGGGCTACACCTTC. Amino acid sequence: CATSDSGRERGYTF. V and J are TRBV24-1 and TRBJ1-2; D gene ambiguous. This CDR3 comprises 14 residues. Trimming removed 2 bases from V and 8 bases from J, with 14 bases in between. The V gene's germline CDR1 is KGHDR and CDR2 SFDVKD.

This chain joins TRBV5-5 and TRBJ1-5, with a possible D match to TRBD1 (6 bases). The CDR3 runs to 14 residues. Germline V gives CDR1 SGHKS, CDR2 YYEKEE (reference sequence). V lost 1 base, J lost 7 bases, and 12 bases lay in between. Here the CDR3 DNA reads TGTGCCAGCAGCTTGAACAGGGTATTGCAGCCCCAGCATTTT. Residues: CASSLNRVLQPQHF.

The chain carries TRBV3-1 (or the pseudogene TRBV3-2) and TRBJ2-7, with 7 nucleotides matching TRBD1. Per germline, CDR1 LGHDT and CDR2 YNNKEL (reference sequence). After removal of 2 bases from V and 5 bases from J, the junction contained 6 bases not matched to a gene. The CDR3 has 14 amino acids. In nucleotides, the CDR3 is TGTGCCAGCAGCCAAACACAGGGGAGACACGAGCAGTACTTC. It specifies CASSQTQGRHEQYF.

The chain links TRBV18 to TRBJ2-6; D is unclear. Trimming cost V 3 bases and J 0 bases, with 12 bases left between them. Germline CDR1 and CDR2: KGHSH and LQKENI. This CDR3 has 17 amino acids. In DNA form, the CDR3 reads TGTGCCAGCTCACCGGGCTTTGCTGGCTCTGGGGCCAACGTCCTGACTTTC. It translates to CASSPGFAGSGANVLTF.

This chain connects TRBV6-2 or TRBV6-3 to TRBJ2-7; 9 nucleotides agree with TRBD1. Losses at the gene ends were 2 bases for V and 2 bases for J; bases not matched to a gene: 1. The germline CDR1 and CDR2 sequences are MNHEY and SVGEGT. There are 14 residues in the CDR3. This chain's CDR3 is CASSYNRGPYEQYF. CDR3 DNA: TGTGCCAGCAGTTACAACAGGGGGCCCTACGAGCAGTACTTC.

V is TRBV6-5 and J is TRBJ1-5; possibly TRBD1 for D (6 bases). The CDR3 is made up of 16 amino acids. Germline CDR1 is MNHEY and CDR2 is SVGAGI. Trimming shortened V by 4 bases and J by 3 bases, and 16 bases separated the two germline ends. As DNA, the CDR3 is TGTGCCAGCAGTTTCCGTGCAGGGGCCTTCAATCAGCCCCAGCATTTT. Its translation is CASSFRAGAFNQPQHF.

The chain combines TRBV5-6 with TRBJ2-1, with D maybe TRBD1 (6 bases). The CDR3 length is 14 residues. V shed 2 bases and J shed 13 bases, with 19 bases lying between them. The germline V gene has CDR1 SGHDT and CDR2 YYEEEE. The CDR3 DNA reads TGTGCCAGCAGCTTCAGGGCCACCTATGGGGGCCAGTTCTTC. Residues: CASSFRATYGGQFF.

The chain employs TRBV5-1 and TRBJ2-5; tentative D call: TRBD1 (6 bases). CDR3 size: 15 residues. Trimming took off 0 bases at V and 4 bases at J, with 13 bases between the two ends. Germline CDR1 and CDR2: SGHRS and YFSETQ. The CDR3 DNA is TGCGCCAGCAGCTTGGACGGACAGCAAATAGAGACCCAGTACTTC. Amino acid sequence: CASSLDGQQIETQYF. Using reference TRBV5-1 and TRBJ2-5 for the parts outside the CDR3, the full variable domain is KAGVTQTPRYLIKTRGQQVTLSCSPISGHRSVSWYQQTPGQGLQFLFEYFSETQRNKGNFPGRFSGRQFSNSRSEMNVSTLELGDSALYLCASSLDGQQIETQYFGPGTRLLVL.

This clone appeared a few times. CDR3 in DNA: TGTGCCAGCAGCTTAGATCCGGGAGGTGAGCAGTTCTTC. This translates into CASSLDPGGEQFF. The chain combines TRBV11-3 with TRBJ2-1; 7 nucleotides line up with TRBD2. The germline gives CDR1 SGHNT, CDR2 YENEEA. The ends lost 0 bases at V and 9 bases at J; junction bases unmatched: 2. The CDR3 loop spans 13 amino acids. Based on the CDR3 plus reference TRBV11-3 and TRBJ2-1, the full variable domain is EAGVVQSPRYKIIEKKQPVAFWCNPISGHNTLYWYLQNLGQGPELLIRYENEEAVDDSQLPKDRFSAERLKGVDSTLKIQPAELGDSAVYLCASSLDPGGEQFFGPGTRLTVL.